Included here is one TCR beta chain sequence, with context. These data are taken from a study of T cells in Graves' hyperthyroidism and ophthalmopathy. RNA transcripts served as the template for amplifying TCR beta CDR3 regions. During a first-round RT-PCR of the TCR CDR3, the HTBI primer set was used. TCRdb redid the calling of the multiplex PCR reads with MiXCR, one entry per CDR3 protein. Of about half a million distinct CDR3 sequences in the sample, 15% to 20% were seen once. After removal of 2 bases from V and 7 bases from J, the junction contained 6 bases not matched to a gene. CDR1 and CDR2 (germline): GTSNPN, SVGIG (reference sequence). The CDR3 has 13 amino acids.

Sequencing used blood. The rearrangement joins TRBV30 to TRBJ1-2; 8 bases fit TRBD1. This clonotype originated in a man aged 35-49 years with Graves' ophthalmopathy. The DNA for the CDR3 is TGTGCCTGGAGTAGAGGGCAGGGGGCTGGCTACACCTTC. This codes for CAWSRGQGAGYTF.